Shown below are 16 T cell receptor beta chains from a single sample sequenced in a study of T cells in Graves' hyperthyroidism and ophthalmopathy. RNA transcripts provided the source from which TCR beta CDR3 regions were amplified. The TCR CDR3 first-round RT-PCR relied on the HTBI primer set. TCRdb analysed the multiplex PCR reads with MiXCR anew, one entry per CDR3 protein. Of around 600,000 distinct CDR3 sequences in the sample, 14% are singletons; the top ten hold 9.5% to 15%. Sequencing was carried out using blood. These receptors originate from a woman in her fifties or sixties with Graves' ophthalmopathy.

At least ten counts were recorded for this clonotype. This rearrangement joins TRBV7-2 to TRBJ2-3; 10 bases are shared with TRBD1. CDR3 length: 14 residues. The germline V gene has CDR1 SGHTA and CDR2 FQGNSA. V shed 4 bases, J shed 5 bases, and the junction held 3 bases outside the gene matches. The CDR3 DNA follows: TGTGCCAGCAGCTCTGGGACAGGGGAAGATACGCAGTATTTT. It specifies CASSSGTGEDTQYF. Combining the CDR3 with reference TRBV7-2 and TRBJ2-3 gives the whole variable domain GAGVSQSPSNKVTEKGKDVELRCDPISGHTALYWYRQSLGQGLEFLIYFQGNSAPDKSGLPSDRFSAERTGGSVSTLTIQRTQQEDSAVYLCASSSGTGEDTQYFGPGTRLTVL.

A note on this clonotype: An end of the junction differs from the germline gene, which may be a read error. The gene calls are TRBV20-1 and TRBJ1-5, with D perhaps matching TRBD1 (6 bases). The CDR3 consists of 19 residues. Germline V gives CDR1 DFQATT, CDR2 SNEGSKA (reference sequence). The CDR3 reads CSASSLHSEDRHSDQPQHF. The CDR3 coding sequence is TGCAGTGCTAGCTCCCTCCACTCCGAGGACAGACATAGCGATCAGCCCCAGCATTTT.

This clonotype was seen many times. This sequence joins TRBV3-1 and TRBJ2-7; D is unclear. The CDR3 runs 14 residues. CDR1 LGHDT and CDR2 YNNKEL come from the germline V gene (reference sequence). Trimming stripped 1 base from V and 6 bases from J, with 13 bases between. CDR3 coding DNA: TGTGCCAGCAGCCAAGTTCTGGGCGGCTCCGAGCAGTACTTC. It translates to CASSQVLGGSEQYF.

This clonotype was recorded at least ten times. The rearrangement uses TRBV7-8 and TRBJ2-5; the D is unclear. The CDR3 sequence is 14 residues long. V was shortened by 2 bases and J by 4 bases, with 11 bases between the two germline ends. Germline CDR1 SGHVS, CDR2 FQNEAQ. The CDR3 DNA reads TGTGCCAGCAGCTTAAGTCGAGCGATAGAGACCCAGTACTTC. It is translated as CASSLSRAIETQYF.

The V call is TRBV6-1, the J call TRBJ2-3; 9 nucleotides agree with TRBD2. The CDR3 spans 17 residues. From germline, CDR1 is MNHNS and CDR2 SASEGT. The V segment lost 3 bases and the J segment 5 bases; nucleotides outside the gene matches: 12. The CDR3 spells CASSDRLAGVHVDTQYF. CDR3 nucleotide sequence: TGTGCCAGCAGTGACCGCTTAGCGGGAGTGCATGTAGATACGCAGTATTTT.

This clonotype was picked up many times. The chain is built from TRBV12-3 or TRBV12-4 and TRBJ2-1, with 12 positions matching TRBD2. The V and J ends lost 3 bases and 6 bases, in that order; junction bases with no gene match: 3. This CDR3 spans 15 amino acids. Written as DNA, the CDR3 is TGTGCCAGCAGTTTGCTGACTAGCGGGAGCAATGAGCAGTTCTTC. It encodes CASSLLTSGSNEQFF.

Regarding this clonotype: This may stem from a read error, because a much larger clone lies one nucleotide away. The chain has TRBV10-3 and TRBJ1-2, with TRBD1 matching 7 bases. The CDR3 runs 15 residues. The germline V gene has CDR1 ENHRY and CDR2 SYGVKD. V dropped 6 bases and J dropped 7; count of bases not matched to a gene: 14. In DNA, the CDR3 is TGTGCCATCAGGATGACAGGGAAGAAAGACTGTGGCTACACCTTC. This codes for CAIRMTGKKDCGYTF.

This clonotype was recorded many times. This sequence joins TRBV6-1 and TRBJ1-2, with D possibly TRBD1 on 5 matching bases. The CDR3 totals 13 residues. Trimming took off 7 bases at V and 3 bases at J, with 12 bases between the two ends. Germline V gene lookup returns CDR1 MNHNS and CDR2 SASEGT. CDR3 loop: CASKLTDDYGYTF. The CDR3 DNA follows: TGTGCCAGCAAGCTGACAGACGACTATGGCTACACCTTC.

In this sample, this clonotype turned up many times. This chain's CDR3 is CASSFPGTGSGNTIYF. CDR3 nucleotides: TGTGCCAGCAGTTTCCCGGGGACCGGCTCTGGAAACACCATATATTTT. This sequence joins TRBV12-3 or TRBV12-4 and TRBJ1-3, with D possibly matching TRBD1 (5 bases). This CDR3 is built from 16 residues. Trimming left V 3 bases short and J 0 bases short, with 12 bases between.

This clonotype was counted at least ten times. The genes are TRBV5-1 and TRBJ1-1; possibly TRBD1 for D (5 bases). Germline CDR1 is SGHRS and CDR2 is YFSETQ. The V gene lost 4 bases and the J gene lost 0 bases, with 10 bases spanning the gap. The CDR3 is 14 residues long. Written as DNA, the CDR3 is TGCGCCAGCAGCGCCGACAGTCTGAACACTGAAGCTTTCTTT. Protein sequence: CASSADSLNTEAFF.

This clonotype was counted at least ten times. V usage is TRBV6-5 and J usage is TRBJ2-1, with unresolved D. The CDR3 sequence is 12 residues long. From germline, CDR1 is MNHEY and CDR2 SVGAGI. The V end lost 0 bases, the J end lost 8 bases, and 5 bases lay between the germline ends. In nucleotides, the CDR3 is TGTGCCAGCAGTTACTCGGGTGATGAGCAGTTCTTC. It codes for CASSYSGDEQFF.

There are many counts of this clonotype. The CDR3 DNA follows: TGTGCCAGCAGCCGGACAGGGTTCGCAGATACGCAGTATTTT. This gives the protein CASSRTGFADTQYF. J is TRBJ2-3 and V is TRBV7-2; TRBD1 agrees at 8 bases. The V and J ends lost 5 bases and 4 bases, in that order; junction bases with no gene match: 5. The germline V gene has CDR1 SGHTA and CDR2 FQGNSA. CDR3 length equals 14 residues.

This clonotype showed up many times. V is TRBV7-2 and J is TRBJ2-1; 12 bases agree with TRBD2. Germline loops: CDR1 SGHTA, CDR2 FQGNSA. This CDR3 has 15 amino acids. V lost 4 bases, J lost 8 bases, and 6 bases stayed unmatched. The CDR3: CASSSASGRGYEQFF. In DNA, the CDR3 is TGTGCCAGCAGCTCGGCTAGCGGGAGGGGGTATGAGCAGTTCTTC.

This clonotype occurred many times. V is TRBV5-1 and J is TRBJ2-3, with D maybe TRBD1 (6 bases). The V gene lost 4 bases and the J gene lost 2 bases, with 17 bases spanning the gap. The CDR3 length is 16 residues. Germline lookup yields CDR1 SGHRS and CDR2 YFSETQ. The CDR3 protein is CASSIPTGIDTDTQYF. The CDR3 DNA sequence: TGCGCCAGCAGCATACCCACAGGGATAGACACAGATACGCAGTATTTT.

This clonotype was seen a few times. This chain connects TRBV7-9 to TRBJ2-1, with TRBD1 matching 9 bases. J was trimmed by 2 bases and V by 0 bases; bases with no gene match: 5. Germline CDR1 reads SEHNR; CDR2 reads FQNEAQ (reference sequence). The CDR3 sequence is 17 residues long. The CDR3 region is CASSLAPDRGAYNEQFF. The CDR3 DNA reads as TGTGCCAGCAGCTTAGCTCCGGACAGGGGAGCCTACAATGAGCAGTTCTTC.

This clonotype was seen many times. V is TRBV6-2 or TRBV6-3 and J is TRBJ1-2; D remains unclear. The CDR3 is 13 residues long. Germline lookup yields CDR1 MNHEY and CDR2 SVGEGT. V dropped 2 bases and J dropped 4 bases, with 8 bases sitting between them. In nucleotides, the CDR3 is TGTGCCAGCAGTTACGTCCTTTCCTATGGCTACACCTTC. Translation: CASSYVLSYGYTF.